The 10 T cell receptor beta chains reported below all come from one sample, sequenced in a study of CD8 T cells in ankylosing spondylitis. TCRdb reanalysed the 5' RACE reads using MiXCR and keeps one entry per CDR3 protein. The data contain about 160,000 distinct CDR3 sequences, around 16% of them singletons. Sequenced sample: blood, either unsorted or a sorted T cell fraction (not recorded which). These receptors came from a male donor with ankylosing spondylitis or in good health (not recorded which).

A single count supports this clonotype. A much larger clone lies a single base off, so this may be a read error. The chain is built from TRBV5-1 and TRBJ2-4; D is possibly TRBD2 (6 bases). Per germline, CDR1 SGHRS and CDR2 YFSETQ. This CDR3 is 18 amino acids long. This CDR3 is CARPPGTSKWRAKTIQYF. CDR3 sequence (DNA): TGCGCCCGTCCGCCCGGGACCTCAAAGTGGAGGGCCAAAACCATTCAGTACTTC.

The chain is built from TRBV19 and TRBJ2-7; 8 nucleotides agree with TRBD2. Per germline, CDR1 LNHDA and CDR2 SQIVND (reference sequence). This CDR3 is 15 amino acids long. V lost 3 bases, J lost 6 bases, and 10 bases stayed unmatched. The CDR3 protein is CASSMGYGLAVEQYF. In nucleotides, the CDR3 is TGTGCCAGTAGTATGGGGTATGGACTAGCCGTCGAGCAGTACTTC.

This clonotype has a handful of counts. The chain couples TRBV24-1 to TRBJ2-3; no clear D. The CDR3 contains 14 residues. Germline V CDR1 and CDR2: KGHDR, SFDVKD. V was trimmed by 4 bases and J by 4 bases, leaving 11 bases between them. CDR3 nucleotides: TGTGCCACCAGTGACCCTTGGCTCTCAGATACGCAGTATTTT. This encodes CATSDPWLSDTQYF.

This clonotype was seen many times. The chain joins TRBV27 to TRBJ2-2; TRBD2 matches 7 bases. The CDR3 is 17 amino acids. Germline values: CDR1 MNHEY, CDR2 SMNVEV (reference sequence). The V and J ends lost 4 bases and 0 bases, in that order; junction bases with no gene match: 8. In nucleotides, the CDR3 is TGTGCCAGCAGTTGGCTAGCGGATAAATCGAACACCGGGGAGCTGTTTTTT. Its translation is CASSWLADKSNTGELFF.

Ten or more counts support this clonotype. The V gene is TRBV27, the J gene TRBJ2-7; 8 bases agree with TRBD1. The germline V gene encodes CDR1 MNHEY and CDR2 SMNVEV (reference sequence). After removal of 3 bases from V and 7 bases from J, the junction contained 2 bases not matched to a gene. This CDR3 is built from 12 residues. DNA of the CDR3: TGTGCCAGCAGTTTTACAGGGGGAGAGCAGTACTTC. This encodes CASSFTGGEQYF.

This clonotype was found many times. The chain carries TRBV24-1 and TRBJ1-5, with 8 bases identical to TRBD1. There are 16 residues in the CDR3. Unmatched junction bases numbered 4, after V lost 2 bases and J lost 2 bases. Germline V gene data show CDR1 as KGHDR and CDR2 as SFDVKD. CDR3 nucleotides: TGTGCCACCAGTGATTCGACAGGGGCGGGCAATCAGCCCCAGCATTTT. This codes for CATSDSTGAGNQPQHF.

This clonotype was seen many times. V gene TRBV15 combines with J gene TRBJ2-1, with D tentatively TRBD1 or TRBD2 (5 bases each). Trimming left V 0 bases short and J 3 bases short, with 9 bases between. Germline V gene data show CDR1 as LNHNV and CDR2 as YYDKDF (reference sequence). The CDR3 has 15 residues. CDR3 protein: CATSREGDGYNEQFF. As DNA, the CDR3 is TGTGCCACCAGCAGAGAAGGGGACGGCTACAATGAGCAGTTCTTC.

The chain recombines TRBV7-2 with TRBJ2-3; no reliable D call. Looked up from germline, CDR1 is SGHTA and CDR2 is FQGNSA. The CDR3 runs 14 residues. The germline V and J ends were trimmed by 4 bases and 3 bases, with 11 bases remaining between them. The CDR3 DNA reads as TGTGCCAGCAGCTCCAGGCCATCTACAGATACGCAGTATTTT. Residues: CASSSRPSTDTQYF.

The chain joins TRBV6-2 or TRBV6-3 to TRBJ2-5; TRBD2 is a possible D gene (6 bases). Germline CDR1 reads MNHEY; CDR2 reads SVGEGT. The CDR3 runs 16 residues. Trimming stripped 7 bases from V and 1 base from J, with 19 bases between. The chain's CDR3 is CASTNRRGKVQETQYF. The CDR3 DNA sequence: TGTGCCAGCACCAACCGGCGGGGAAAAGTCCAAGAGACCCAGTACTTC.

The chain couples TRBV2 to TRBJ2-5; possibly TRBD1 or TRBD2 for D (5 bases each). The CDR3 is made up of 14 amino acids. V shed 5 bases and J shed 5 bases, with 15 bases lying between them. Germline loops: CDR1 SNHLY, CDR2 FYNNEI. The CDR3 bases are TGTGCCAGCAGTCCCAGACGGGACGCGGAGACCCAGTACTTC. This sequence encodes CASSPRRDAETQYF.